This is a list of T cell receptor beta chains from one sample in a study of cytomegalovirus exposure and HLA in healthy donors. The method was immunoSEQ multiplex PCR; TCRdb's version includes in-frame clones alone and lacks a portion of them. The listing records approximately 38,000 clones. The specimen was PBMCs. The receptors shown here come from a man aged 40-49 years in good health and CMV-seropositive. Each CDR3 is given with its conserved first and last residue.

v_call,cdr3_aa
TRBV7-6,CASSSGLLDTQYF
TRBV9,CASTASGGANTGELFF
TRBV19,CASTLQGAGGGTEAFF
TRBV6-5,CASSAGTVPHF
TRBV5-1,CASSLSLAENTEAFF
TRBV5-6,CASSHDRVREQYF
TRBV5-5,CASSVLSGNEQFF
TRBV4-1,CASSQVLELAGESDTQYF
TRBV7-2,CASSYTGGTEAFF
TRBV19,CASSGAQGRYSNQPQHF
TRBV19,CASSTLEETDTQYF
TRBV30,CAWSLLAGETQYF
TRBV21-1,CASRSSGKRSNQPQHF
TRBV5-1,CASSLGQGPYEQYF
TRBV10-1,CASSPESPPRTQYF
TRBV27,CASSSRGFNTEAFF
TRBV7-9,CASSSSSGSNDEQFF
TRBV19,CASSLLQGANEKLFF
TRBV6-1,CASSEDRRQGIYQPQHF
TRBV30,CAWSVQGGGQPQHF
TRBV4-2,CASSSRSLSTGELFF
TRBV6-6,CASSYGLADSQETQYF
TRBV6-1,CASSEALPLNEAFF
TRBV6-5,CASSYSRVGGSGGQFF
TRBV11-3,CASSLGQKLAGGSYNEQFF
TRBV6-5,CAGRQQSNTEAFF
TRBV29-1,CSARSGTEAFF
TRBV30,CAFDRGKSPLHF
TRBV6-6,CASRPPGRNTEAFF
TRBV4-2,CASSLVDSGTSGNEQFF
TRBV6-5,CASSLDQVTYEQYF
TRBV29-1,CSVDRAGGRNGANVLTF
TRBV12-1,CASSFADREGTEASF
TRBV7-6,CASSLGTGGSTDTQYF
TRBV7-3,CASSSGLADYNEQFF
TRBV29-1,CSVALTVGSTEAFF
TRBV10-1,CASSQGTEGEFF
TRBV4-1,CASSPGVNTEAFF